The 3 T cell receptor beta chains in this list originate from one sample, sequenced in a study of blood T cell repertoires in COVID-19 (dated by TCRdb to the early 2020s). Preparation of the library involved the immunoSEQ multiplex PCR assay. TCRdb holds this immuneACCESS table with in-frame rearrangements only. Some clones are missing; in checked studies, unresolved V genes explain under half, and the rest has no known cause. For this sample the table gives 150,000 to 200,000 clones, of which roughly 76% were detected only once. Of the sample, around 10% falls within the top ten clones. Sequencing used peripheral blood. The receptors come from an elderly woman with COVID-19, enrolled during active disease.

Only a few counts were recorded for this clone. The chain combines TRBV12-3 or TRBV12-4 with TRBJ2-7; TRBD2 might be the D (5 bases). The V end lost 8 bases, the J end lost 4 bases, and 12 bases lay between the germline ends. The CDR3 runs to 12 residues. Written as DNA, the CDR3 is TGTGCCAGCGCCCTCACTAGATACGAGCAGTACTTC. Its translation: CASALTRYEQYF.

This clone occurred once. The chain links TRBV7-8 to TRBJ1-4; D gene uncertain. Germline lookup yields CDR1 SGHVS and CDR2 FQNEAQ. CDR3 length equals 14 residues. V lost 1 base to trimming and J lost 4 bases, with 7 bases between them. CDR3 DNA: TGTGCCAGCAGCTTAGGCAGGTTTAATGAAAAACTGTTTTTT. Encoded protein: CASSLGRFNEKLFF.

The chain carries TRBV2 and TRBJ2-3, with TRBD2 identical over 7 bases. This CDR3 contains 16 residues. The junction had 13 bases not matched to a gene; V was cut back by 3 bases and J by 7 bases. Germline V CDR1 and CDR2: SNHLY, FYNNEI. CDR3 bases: TGTGCCAGCAGTGAGCTCCGCGGGAGTTCAGGACATACGCAGTATTTT. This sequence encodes CASSELRGSSGHTQYF.